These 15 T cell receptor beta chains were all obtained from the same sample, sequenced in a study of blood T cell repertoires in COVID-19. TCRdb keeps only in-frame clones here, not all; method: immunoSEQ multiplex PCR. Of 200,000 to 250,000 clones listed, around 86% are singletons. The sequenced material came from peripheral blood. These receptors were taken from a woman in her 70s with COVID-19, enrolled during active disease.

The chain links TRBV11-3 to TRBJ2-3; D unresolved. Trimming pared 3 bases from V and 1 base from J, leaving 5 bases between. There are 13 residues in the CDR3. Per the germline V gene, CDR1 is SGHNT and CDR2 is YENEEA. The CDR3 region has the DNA TGTGCCAGCAGCTTCTATGGCACAGATACGCAGTATTTT. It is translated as CASSFYGTDTQYF.

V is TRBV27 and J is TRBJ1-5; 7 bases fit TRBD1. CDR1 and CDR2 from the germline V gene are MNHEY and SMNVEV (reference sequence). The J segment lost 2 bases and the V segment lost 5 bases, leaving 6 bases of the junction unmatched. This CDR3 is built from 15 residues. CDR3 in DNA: TGTGCCAGCAGTGGAGGGGGCGGCGGCAATCAGCCCCAGCATTTT. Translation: CASSGGGGGNQPQHF.

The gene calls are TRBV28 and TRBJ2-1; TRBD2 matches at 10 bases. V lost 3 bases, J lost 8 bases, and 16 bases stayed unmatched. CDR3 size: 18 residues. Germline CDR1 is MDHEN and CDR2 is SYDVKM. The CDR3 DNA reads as TGTGCCAGCAGTTTGCCCCGTATAGCGGGAGGTAAGGTCTATGAGCAGTTCTTC. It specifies CASSLPRIAGGKVYEQFF.

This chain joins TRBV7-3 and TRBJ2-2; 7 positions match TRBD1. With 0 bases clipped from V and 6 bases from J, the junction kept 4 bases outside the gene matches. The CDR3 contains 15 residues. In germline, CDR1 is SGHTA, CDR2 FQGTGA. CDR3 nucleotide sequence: TGTGCCAGCAGCTTAACACAGGGGAATCCCGGGGAGCTGTTTTTT. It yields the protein CASSLTQGNPGELFF. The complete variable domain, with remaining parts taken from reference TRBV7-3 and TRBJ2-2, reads GAGVSQTPSNKVTEKGKYVELRCDPISGHTALYWYRQSLGQGPEFLIYFQGTGAADDSGLPNDRFFAVRPEGSVSTLKIQRTERGDSAVYLCASSLTQGNPGELFFGEGSRLTVL.

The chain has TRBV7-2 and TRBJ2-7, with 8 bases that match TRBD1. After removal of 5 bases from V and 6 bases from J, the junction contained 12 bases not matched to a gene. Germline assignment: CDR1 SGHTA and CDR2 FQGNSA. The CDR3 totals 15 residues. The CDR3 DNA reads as TGTGCCAGCAGCGTCAGGGGGCTGGGAGAACGCGAGCAGTACTTC. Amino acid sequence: CASSVRGLGEREQYF.

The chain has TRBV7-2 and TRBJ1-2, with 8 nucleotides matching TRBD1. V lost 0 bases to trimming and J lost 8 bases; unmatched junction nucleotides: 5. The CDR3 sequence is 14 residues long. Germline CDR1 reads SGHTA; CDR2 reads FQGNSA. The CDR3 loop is CASSLAQGAQGYTF. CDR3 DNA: TGTGCCAGCAGCTTAGCTCAGGGGGCCCAAGGCTACACCTTC.

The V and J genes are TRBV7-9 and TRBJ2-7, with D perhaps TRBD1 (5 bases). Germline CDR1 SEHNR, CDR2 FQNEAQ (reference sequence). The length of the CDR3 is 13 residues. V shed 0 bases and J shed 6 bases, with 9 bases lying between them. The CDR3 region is CASSLADSTEQYF. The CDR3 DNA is TGTGCCAGCAGCTTAGCAGACAGCACCGAGCAGTACTTC. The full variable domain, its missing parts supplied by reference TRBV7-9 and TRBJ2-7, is DTGVSQNPRHKITKRGQNVTFRCDPISEHNRLYWYRQTLGQGPEFLTYFQNEAQLEKSRLLSDRFSAERPKGSFSTLEIQRTEQGDSAMYLCASSLADSTEQYFGPGTRLTVT.

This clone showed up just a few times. For the CDR3, the DNA is TGTGCCAGCACCCCGGACAGGGTGGCTTTCTTT. Protein: CASTPDRVAFF. V and J are TRBV12-3 or TRBV12-4 and TRBJ1-1; 8 bases map to TRBD1. The CDR3 loop spans 11 amino acids. V gave up 7 bases and J gave up 11 bases; unmatched junction bases: 6.

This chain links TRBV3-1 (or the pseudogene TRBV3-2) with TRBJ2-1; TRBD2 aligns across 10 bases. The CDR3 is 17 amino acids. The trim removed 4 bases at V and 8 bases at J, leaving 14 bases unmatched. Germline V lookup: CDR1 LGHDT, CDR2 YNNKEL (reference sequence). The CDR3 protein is CASSRNSGRAEGHEQFF. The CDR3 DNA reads TGTGCCAGCAGCCGGAACAGCGGGAGGGCTGAGGGACATGAGCAGTTCTTC.

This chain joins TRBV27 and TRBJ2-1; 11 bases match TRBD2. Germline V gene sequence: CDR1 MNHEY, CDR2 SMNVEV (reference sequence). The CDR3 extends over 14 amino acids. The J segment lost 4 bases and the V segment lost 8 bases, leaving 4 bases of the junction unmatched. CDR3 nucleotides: TGTGCCAGCCGGGGACTAGCGGAATACAATGAGCAGTTCTTC. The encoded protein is CASRGLAEYNEQFF.

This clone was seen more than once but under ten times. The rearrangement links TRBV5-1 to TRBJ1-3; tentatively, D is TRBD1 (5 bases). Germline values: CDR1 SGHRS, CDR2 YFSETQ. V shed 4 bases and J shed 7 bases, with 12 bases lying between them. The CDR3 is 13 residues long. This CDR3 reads CASSTEGSNTIYF. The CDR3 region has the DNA TGCGCCAGCAGCACGGAGGGGTCGAACACCATATATTTT. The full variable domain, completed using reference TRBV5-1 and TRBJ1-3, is KAGVTQTPRYLIKTRGQQVTLSCSPISGHRSVSWYQQTPGQGLQFLFEYFSETQRNKGNFPGRFSGRQFSNSRSEMNVSTLELGDSALYLCASSTEGSNTIYFGEGSWLTVV.

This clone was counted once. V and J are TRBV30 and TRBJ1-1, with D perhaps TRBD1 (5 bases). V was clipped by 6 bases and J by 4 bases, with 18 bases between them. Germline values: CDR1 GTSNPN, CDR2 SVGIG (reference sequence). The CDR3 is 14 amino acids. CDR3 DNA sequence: TGTGCCTGTCAGCTGCAGGGTACGGGCACTGAAGCTTTCTTT. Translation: CACQLQGTGTEAFF.

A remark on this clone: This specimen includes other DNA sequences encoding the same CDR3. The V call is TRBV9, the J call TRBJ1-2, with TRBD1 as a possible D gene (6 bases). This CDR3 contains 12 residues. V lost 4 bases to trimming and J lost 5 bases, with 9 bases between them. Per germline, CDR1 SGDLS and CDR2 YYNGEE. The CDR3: CASSQTGYGYTF. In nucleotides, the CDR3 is TGTGCCAGCAGCCAGACAGGTTATGGCTACACCTTC.

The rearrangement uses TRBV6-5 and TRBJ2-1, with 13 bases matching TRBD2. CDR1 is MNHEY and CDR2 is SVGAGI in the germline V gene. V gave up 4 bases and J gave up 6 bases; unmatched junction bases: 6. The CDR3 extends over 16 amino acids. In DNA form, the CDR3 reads TGTGCCAGCAGTTGGACTAGCGGGAGAGTACGCAATGAGCAGTTCTTC. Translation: CASSWTSGRVRNEQFF.

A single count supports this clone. The CDR3: CASRIDREAEAFF. The CDR3 DNA is TGCGCCAGCAGAATCGACAGGGAGGCTGAAGCTTTCTTT. This chain connects TRBV5-1 to TRBJ1-1; the match to TRBD1 covers 7 bases. The CDR3 is 13 residues long. The V segment lost 5 bases and the J segment 6 bases; nucleotides outside the gene matches: 7. Looked up from germline, CDR1 is SGHRS and CDR2 is YFSETQ. The whole variable domain, filled in from reference TRBV5-1 and TRBJ1-1, reads KAGVTQTPRYLIKTRGQQVTLSCSPISGHRSVSWYQQTPGQGLQFLFEYFSETQRNKGNFPGRFSGRQFSNSRSEMNVSTLELGDSALYLCASRIDREAEAFFGQGTRLTVV.